This is a list of T cell receptor beta chains from one sample in a study of cytomegalovirus exposure and HLA in healthy donors. The data were produced by immunoSEQ multiplex PCR, yet TCRdb's version contains in-frame clones alone and is incomplete. In the table there are about 190,000 clones, about 69% of which are singletons. Sequencing was performed on PBMCs. Receptors originate from a man aged 25-45 years in good health and CMV-seropositive. The CDR3 runs from the conserved cysteine through the conserved F or W. Fields, in order: V gene, CDR3 length, clone size, D gene, J gene, CDR3 DNA, CDR3 protein. The D gene is left open where the match is weak. Clone sizes are given selectively: once, few, many, or a class where the clone is expanded.

TRBV2	14	NA	NA	TRBJ1-1	TGTGCCAGCAGTGGGCAGGGCAGGGACACTGAAGCTTTCTTT	CASSGQGRDTEAFF
TRBV9	15	NA	NA	TRBJ2-3	TGTGCCAGCAGCGTAGTCGGGGTGAGCACAGATACGCAGTATTTT	CASSVVGVSTDTQYF
TRBV4-3	15	once	NA	TRBJ2-1	TGCGCCAGCAGCCAAGATAGGGGCTCCTACAATGAGCAGTTCTTC	CASSQDRGSYNEQFF
TRBV5-1	15	NA	TRBD2	TRBJ2-3	TGCGCCAGCAGCCTCTACGGGGGGGGCACAGATACGCAGTATTTT	CASSLYGGGTDTQYF
TRBV18	16	few	TRBD1	TRBJ2-2	TGTGCCAGCTCGGGACAGGACTGGAGGAACACCGGGGAGCTGTTTTTT	CASSGQDWRNTGELFF
TRBV27	15	once	NA	TRBJ1-6	TGTGCCAGCAGTTTCAGGTGGCAGGATAATTCACCCCTCCACTTT	CASSFRWQDNSPLHF
TRBV4-3	16	NA	NA	TRBJ1-2	TGCGCCAGCAGCCAAGAAATCGGTCAGGGGATAAATGGCTACACCTTC	CASSQEIGQGINGYTF
TRBV7-3	17	NA	NA	TRBJ2-2	TGTGCCAGCAGCTTAACAGGGAGCGTCAGTAACACCGGGGAGCTGTTTTTT	CASSLTGSVSNTGELFF
TRBV4-1	14	NA	NA	TRBJ1-5	TGCGCCAGCAGCCAAGATAGCCAAATCAGCCCCCAGCATTTT	CASSQDSQISPQHF
TRBV6-5	12	NA	NA	TRBJ1-2	TGTGCCAGCAGTAAGAGCGAGATGAGCTACACCTTC	CASSKSEMSYTF
TRBV6-6	16	NA	NA	TRBJ2-3	TGTGCCAGCAGACCTTGCAGGGGAGCTAGCACAGATACGCAGTATTTT	CASRPCRGASTDTQYF
TRBV2	14	NA	NA	TRBJ2-3	TGTGCCAGCAGTGTCTACAGCGGAGAGGATACGCAGTATTTT	CASSVYSGEDTQYF
TRBV28	14	NA	NA	TRBJ1-1	TGTGCTCACTGTAGTTACCGCATGAACACTGAAGCTTTCTTT	CAHCSYRMNTEAFF
TRBV4-1	16	NA	NA	TRBJ1-1	TGCGCCAGCAGCCAAGATTCTCCCAGGGGGAACACTGAAGCTTTCTTT	CASSQDSPRGNTEAFF
TRBV10-3	14	few	NA	TRBJ1-1	TGTGCCATCAGTGCTGGAGCAGGGCCCTTATCCGCTTTCTTT	CAISAGAGPLSAFF